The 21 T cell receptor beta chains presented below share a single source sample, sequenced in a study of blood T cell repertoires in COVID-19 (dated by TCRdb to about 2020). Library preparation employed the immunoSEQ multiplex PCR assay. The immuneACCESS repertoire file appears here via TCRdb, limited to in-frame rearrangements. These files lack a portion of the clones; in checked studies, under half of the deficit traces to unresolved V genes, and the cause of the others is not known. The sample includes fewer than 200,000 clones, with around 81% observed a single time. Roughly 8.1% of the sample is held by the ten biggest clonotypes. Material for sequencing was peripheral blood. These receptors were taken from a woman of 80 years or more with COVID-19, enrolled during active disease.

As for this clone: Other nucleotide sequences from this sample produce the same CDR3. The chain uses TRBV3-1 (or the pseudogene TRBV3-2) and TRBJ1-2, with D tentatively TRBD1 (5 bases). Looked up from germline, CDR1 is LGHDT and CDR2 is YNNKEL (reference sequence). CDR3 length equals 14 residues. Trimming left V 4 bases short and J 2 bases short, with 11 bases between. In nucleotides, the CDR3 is TGTGCCAGCAGCCCCGCGGGGGGGAACTATGGCTACACCTTC. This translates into CASSPAGGNYGYTF.

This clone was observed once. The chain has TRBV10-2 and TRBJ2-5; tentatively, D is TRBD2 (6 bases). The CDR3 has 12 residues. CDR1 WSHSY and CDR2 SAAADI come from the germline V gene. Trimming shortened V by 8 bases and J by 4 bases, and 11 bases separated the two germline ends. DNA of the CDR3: TGCGCCAGCGGGGCAGCGGGAGAGACCCAGTACTTC. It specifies CASGAAGETQYF.

CDR3 protein: CASSTEQGSVFFNGYTF. The CDR3 DNA is TGTGCCAGTAGTACTGAACAGGGGAGCGTGTTTTTTAATGGCTACACCTTC. The genes are TRBV19 and TRBJ1-2; 7 bases are a match to TRBD1. CDR1 is LNHDA and CDR2 is SQIVND in the germline V gene (reference sequence). The CDR3 runs to 17 residues. The J segment lost 6 bases and the V segment lost 4 bases, leaving 17 bases of the junction unmatched.

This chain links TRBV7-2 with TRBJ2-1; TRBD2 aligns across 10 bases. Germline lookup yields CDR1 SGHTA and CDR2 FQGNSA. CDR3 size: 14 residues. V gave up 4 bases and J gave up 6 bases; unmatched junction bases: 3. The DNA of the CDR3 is TGTGCCAGCAGCTCAAGCGGGAGGGCCAATGAGCAGTTCTTC. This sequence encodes CASSSSGRANEQFF.

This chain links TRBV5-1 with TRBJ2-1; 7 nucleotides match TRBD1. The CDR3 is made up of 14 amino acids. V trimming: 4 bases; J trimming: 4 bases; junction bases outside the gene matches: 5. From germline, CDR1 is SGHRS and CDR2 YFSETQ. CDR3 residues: CASSLGTAYNEQFF. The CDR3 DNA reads TGCGCCAGCAGCCTCGGGACAGCTTACAATGAGCAGTTCTTC. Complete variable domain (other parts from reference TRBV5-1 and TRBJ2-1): KAGVTQTPRYLIKTRGQQVTLSCSPISGHRSVSWYQQTPGQGLQFLFEYFSETQRNKGNFPGRFSGRQFSNSRSEMNVSTLELGDSALYLCASSLGTAYNEQFFGPGTRLTVL.

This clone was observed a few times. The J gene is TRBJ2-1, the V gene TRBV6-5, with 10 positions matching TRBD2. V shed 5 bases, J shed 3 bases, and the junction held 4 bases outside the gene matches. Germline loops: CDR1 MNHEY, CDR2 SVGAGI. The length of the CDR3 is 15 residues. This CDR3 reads CASSLAGAHYNEQFF. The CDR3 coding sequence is TGTGCCAGCAGTCTAGCGGGAGCCCACTACAATGAGCAGTTCTTC.

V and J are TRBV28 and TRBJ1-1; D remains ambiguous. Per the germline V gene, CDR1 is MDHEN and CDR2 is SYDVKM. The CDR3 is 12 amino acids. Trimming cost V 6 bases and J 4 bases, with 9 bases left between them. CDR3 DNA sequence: TGTGCCAGCAGGAAGAGGTCCACTGAAGCTTTCTTT. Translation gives CASRKRSTEAFF.

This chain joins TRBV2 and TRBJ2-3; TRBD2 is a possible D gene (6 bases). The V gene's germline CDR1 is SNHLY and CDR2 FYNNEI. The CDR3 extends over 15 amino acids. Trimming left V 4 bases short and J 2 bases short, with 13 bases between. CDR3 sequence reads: CASSVGTHSTDTQYF. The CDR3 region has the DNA TGTGCCAGCAGTGTAGGGACTCACTCCACAGATACGCAGTATTTT.

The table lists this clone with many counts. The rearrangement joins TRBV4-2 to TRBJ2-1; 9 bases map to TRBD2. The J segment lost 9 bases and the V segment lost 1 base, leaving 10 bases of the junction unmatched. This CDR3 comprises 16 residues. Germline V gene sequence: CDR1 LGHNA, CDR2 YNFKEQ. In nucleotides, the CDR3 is TGTGCCAGCAGCCAAGGATCGGTAGCGGGAGTAATTGAGCAGTTCTTC. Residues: CASSQGSVAGVIEQFF.

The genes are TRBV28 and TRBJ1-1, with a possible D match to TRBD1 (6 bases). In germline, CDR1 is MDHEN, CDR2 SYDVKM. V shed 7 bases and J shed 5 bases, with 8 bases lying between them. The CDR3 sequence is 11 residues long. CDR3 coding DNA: TGTGCCAGCACGACAGGTACTGAAGCTTTCTTT. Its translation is CASTTGTEAFF.

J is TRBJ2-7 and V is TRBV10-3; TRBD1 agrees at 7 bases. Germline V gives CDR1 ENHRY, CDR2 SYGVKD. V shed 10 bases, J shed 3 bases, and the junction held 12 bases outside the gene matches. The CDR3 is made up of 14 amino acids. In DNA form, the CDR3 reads TGTGCCAGCGCAAAACAGGGGCCTAGCTACGAGCAGTACTTC. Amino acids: CASAKQGPSYEQYF.

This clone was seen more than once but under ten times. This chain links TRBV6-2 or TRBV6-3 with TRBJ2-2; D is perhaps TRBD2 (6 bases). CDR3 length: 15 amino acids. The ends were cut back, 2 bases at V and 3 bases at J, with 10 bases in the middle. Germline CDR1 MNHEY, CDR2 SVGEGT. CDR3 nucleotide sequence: TGTGCCAGCAGTTACGCTCTAGCGTACACCGGGGAGCTGTTTTTT. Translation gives CASSYALAYTGELFF.

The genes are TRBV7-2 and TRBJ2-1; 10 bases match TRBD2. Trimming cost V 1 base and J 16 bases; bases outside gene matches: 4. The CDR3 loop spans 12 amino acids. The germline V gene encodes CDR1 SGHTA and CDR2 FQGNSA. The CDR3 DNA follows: TGTGCCAGCAGCTTAGGAGCGGGGGGGTACTTCTTC. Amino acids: CASSLGAGGYFF.

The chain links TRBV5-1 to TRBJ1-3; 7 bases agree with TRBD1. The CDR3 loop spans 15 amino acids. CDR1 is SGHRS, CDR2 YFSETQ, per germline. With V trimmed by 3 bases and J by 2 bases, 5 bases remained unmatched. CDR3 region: CASSSQGTAGNTIYF. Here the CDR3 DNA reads TGCGCCAGCAGCTCACAGGGGACGGCTGGAAACACCATATATTTT.

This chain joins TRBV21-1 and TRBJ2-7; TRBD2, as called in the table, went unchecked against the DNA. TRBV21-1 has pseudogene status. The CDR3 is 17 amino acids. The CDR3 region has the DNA TGTGCCAGCAGCAAAGGGAGGAGCGGGAGGGCCCGCTACGAGCAGTACTTC. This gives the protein CASSKGRSGRARYEQYF.

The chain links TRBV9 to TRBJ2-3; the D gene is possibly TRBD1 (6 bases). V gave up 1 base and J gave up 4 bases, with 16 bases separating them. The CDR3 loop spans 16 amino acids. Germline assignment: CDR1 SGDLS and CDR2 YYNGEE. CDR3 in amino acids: CASSVSGIQGSDTQYF. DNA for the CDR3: TGTGCCAGCAGCGTATCGGGCATACAGGGTTCAGATACGCAGTATTTT.

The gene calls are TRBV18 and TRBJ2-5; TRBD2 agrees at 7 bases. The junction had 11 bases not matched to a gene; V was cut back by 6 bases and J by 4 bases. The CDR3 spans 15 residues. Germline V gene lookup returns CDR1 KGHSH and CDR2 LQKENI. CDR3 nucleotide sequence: TGTGCCAGCTCCCCTACCGTCGTAGCGGGAGAGACCCAGTACTTC. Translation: CASSPTVVAGETQYF.

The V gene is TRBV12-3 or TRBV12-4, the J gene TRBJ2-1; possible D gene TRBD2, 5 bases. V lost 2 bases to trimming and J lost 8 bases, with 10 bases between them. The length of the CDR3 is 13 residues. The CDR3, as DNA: TGTGCCAGCAGTTTAATGGGGAGCGATGAGCAGTTCTTC. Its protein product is CASSLMGSDEQFF.

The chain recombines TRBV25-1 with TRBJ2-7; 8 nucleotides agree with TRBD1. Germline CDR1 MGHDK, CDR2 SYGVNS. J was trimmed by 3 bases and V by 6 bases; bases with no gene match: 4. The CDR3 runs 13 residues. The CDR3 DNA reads TGTGCCAGCAGGGGGACAGGATACTACGAGCAGTACTTC. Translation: CASRGTGYYEQYF.

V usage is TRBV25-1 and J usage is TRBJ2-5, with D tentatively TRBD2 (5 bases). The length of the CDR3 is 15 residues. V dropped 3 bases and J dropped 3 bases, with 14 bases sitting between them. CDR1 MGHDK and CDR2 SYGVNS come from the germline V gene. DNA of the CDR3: TGTGCCAGCAGTGATTCCGGAGACGGGAAAGAGACCCAGTACTTC. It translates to CASSDSGDGKETQYF.

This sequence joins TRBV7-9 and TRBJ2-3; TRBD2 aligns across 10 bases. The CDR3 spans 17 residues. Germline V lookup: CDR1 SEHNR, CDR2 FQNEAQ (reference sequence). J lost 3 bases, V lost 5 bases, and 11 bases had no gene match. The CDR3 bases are TGTGCCAGCAGCCGGGGTAGCGGGGGGCTCCTTACAGATACGCAGTATTTT. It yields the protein CASSRGSGGLLTDTQYF.